This paragraph covers one TCR beta chain sequence. Its antigen is not known. Through negative isolation, CD4+ and CD8+ T cells were obtained, while TEMRA cells were enriched using FACS. This sample stems from a study of CD8 T cells in Susac syndrome. Turning to the study itself: Patients with Susac syndrome were therapy-naive, on corticosteroids, or on intravenous immunoglobulin alone at blood draw. Study outcomes and limitations: The study recognized that its TCR sequencing and HLA analysis covered a relatively small number of individuals.

The CDR3 runs 15 residues. The V segment lost 5 bases and the J segment 2 bases; nucleotides outside the gene matches: 5. The germline gives CDR1 LNHDA, CDR2 SQIVND (reference sequence). Reverse transcription of 0.5 to 1 ug RNA was performed with random hexamers. It was immunoSEQ multiplex PCR that amplified TCR beta CDR3 across 54 Vbeta and 13 Jbeta. A single record per CDR3 protein comes from TCRdb applying MiXCR to the immunoSEQ multiplex PCR reads. The sample consists of some 240,000 distinct CDR3 sequences, 90% to 96% of them appearing once. The chain links TRBV19 to TRBJ2-3; 9 bases are a match to TRBD1. This clonotype was obtained from a human donor with Susac syndrome. Sequenced: CD4+ T cells from PBMCs. This chain's CDR3 is CASSPRDRVTDTQYF. CDR3 nucleotide sequence: TGTGCCAGTAGTCCCCGGGACAGGGTCACAGATACGCAGTATTTT.